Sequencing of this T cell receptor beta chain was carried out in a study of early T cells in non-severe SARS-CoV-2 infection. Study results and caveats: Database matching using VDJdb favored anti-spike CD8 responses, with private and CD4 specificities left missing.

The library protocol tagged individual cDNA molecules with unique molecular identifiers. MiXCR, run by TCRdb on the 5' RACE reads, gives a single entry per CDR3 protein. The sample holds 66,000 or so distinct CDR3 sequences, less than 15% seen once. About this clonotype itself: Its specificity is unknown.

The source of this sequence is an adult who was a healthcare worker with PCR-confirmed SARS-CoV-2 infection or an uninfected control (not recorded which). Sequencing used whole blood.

The CDR3 bases are TGTGCCATCAGTGAGACCTCCGGGACAGGGGCCTACAATGAGCAGTTCTTC. This sequence encodes CAISETSGTGAYNEQFF. The chain is built from TRBV10-3 and TRBJ2-1; 10 bases match TRBD1. Germline loops: CDR1 ENHRY, CDR2 SYGVKD. The V segment lost 2 bases and the J segment 2 bases; nucleotides outside the gene matches: 6. This CDR3 spans 17 amino acids.